This T cell receptor beta chain was captured by sequencing in a study of T cell repertoires in ileal Crohn's disease. CDR3 size: 15 residues. The V gene's germline CDR1 is SGHRS and CDR2 YFSETQ. V trimming: 4 bases; J trimming: 10 bases; junction bases outside the gene matches: 14. Some clones are missing from TCRdb's copy, which holds only in-frame ones; the method was immunoSEQ multiplex PCR. The sample lists roughly 4,000 clones, about two thirds occurring once. Regarding time point: neoterminal ileum biopsy at postoperative endoscopy, about 6 months after surgery. This sequence joins TRBV5-1 and TRBJ2-1; TRBD2 matches at 7 bases. The sequencing sample was made of ileal tissue. The source of this sequence is an adult with Crohn's disease. CDR3 bases: TGCGCCAGCAGCATAAGCGGGGCCACTACAAACGAGCAGTTCTTC. It is translated as CASSISGATTNEQFF.